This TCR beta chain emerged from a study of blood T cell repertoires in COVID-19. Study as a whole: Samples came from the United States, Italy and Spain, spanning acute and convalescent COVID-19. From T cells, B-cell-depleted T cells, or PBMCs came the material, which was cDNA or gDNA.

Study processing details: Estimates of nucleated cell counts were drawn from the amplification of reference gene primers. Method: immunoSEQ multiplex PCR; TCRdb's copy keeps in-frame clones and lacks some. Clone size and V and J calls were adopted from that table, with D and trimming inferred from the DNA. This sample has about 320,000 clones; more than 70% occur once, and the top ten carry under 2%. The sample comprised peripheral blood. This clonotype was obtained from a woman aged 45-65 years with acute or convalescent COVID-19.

Here the CDR3 DNA reads TGCAGCGTGAGGGGGCTGGCCTACGAGCAGTACTTC. Its translation is CSVRGLAYEQYF. The chain combines TRBV29-1 with TRBJ2-7; the match to TRBD1 covers 7 bases. Per the germline V gene, CDR1 is SQVTM and CDR2 is ANQGSEA. The CDR3 is 12 amino acids. V was pared by 6 bases and J by 2 bases, with 4 bases of the junction left unmatched.